This T cell receptor beta chain was sequenced for a study of cytomegalovirus exposure and HLA in healthy donors (TCRdb year 2017). About the investigation overall: An earlier analysis of roughly 500 of the donors reported 276 Gb of sequence data and roughly 120 million unique TCR beta sequences obtained from approximately 180 million T cells. An early release covering 550 to 700 HLA-typed donors comprised approximately 290 gigabases of sequencing data and about 90 million unique TCR sequences. Of the roughly 400 genotyped donors, roughly 80% fell in the genetic ancestry cluster associated with self-reported Caucasian donors. The study aimed to test whether cataloging public T cell receptors could reveal signatures of past pathogen exposure. The study used immunosequencing to profile the T cell repertoires of several hundred subjects and linked those repertoires to cytomegalovirus serostatus. Along with the approximately 700-subject first cohort, a separate validation cohort of 120 different subjects was used. High-throughput TCR immunosequencing, statistical association of individual TCRs with disease status, and machine learning were combined to predict cytomegalovirus infection status. A later analysis re-analyzed previously published TCR beta repertoires from 666 donors and added high-resolution HLA genotyping to study TCR occurrence patterns. In the later analysis, no new phenotypic data were used to find candidate immune exposures; instead, reliance was placed on TCR beta sequences and their occurrence across donors. In an earlier analysis of about 590 of the donors, high-throughput TCR beta sequencing was used to judge whether each TCR beta V gene segment behaved as functional or pseudogenic. Donor age, sex, ethnicity and CMV serostatus were compiled together with the repertoire data. A later genetic analysis used genome-wide SNP genotypes for about three fifths of the 666 donors, treating that subset as a discovery cohort. Every repertoire in the discovery cohort had been generated on one and the same sequencing platform. HLA typing included class I and class II loci at four-digit resolution. Typing coverage varied by locus: roughly 629-640 donors for A, B, C, DRB1 and DQB1; roughly 510 for DQA1; around 570 for DPA1; roughly 450 for DPB1. A few DR-DQ haplotypes were treated as single units for association and clustering because of strong linkage in the cohort. Among about 400 genotyped donors of the cohort, an average of roughly 230,000 unique TCR beta nucleotide sequences was sequenced per donor, of which about 18% were non-productive.

The cohort consisted of 600 to 750 healthy bone marrow donors. At the time of sampling, all cohort members were nominally healthy, though unrecorded immune exposures were likely present. The donor was CMV seronegative and was included in the group of 352 seronegative cohort members. Every donor gave a peripheral blood sample, and the peripheral blood mononuclear cells from that sample were used for TCR beta sequencing. Genomic DNA was extracted from the blood cell samples with the Qiagen DNeasy Blood Extraction Kit. The library was produced with the immunoSEQ multiplex PCR assay. The multiplex PCR relied on a mix of 60 forward primers for TCR Vbeta segments and 13 reverse primers for TCR Jbeta segments. The CDR3 region of rearranged TCR beta genes was amplified from genomic DNA with a multiplex PCR assay. The amplified TCR beta libraries were sequenced on the Illumina HiSeq System as 87-base-pair reads. In the original analysis: A later analysis tallied roughly 80 million unique TCR beta chains across the roughly 610 repertoires, and roughly 11 million of those chains were shared by two or more donors. Raw reads were error-corrected and collapsed into unique sequences with a nearest-neighbor algorithm that merged closely related sequences to remove PCR and sequencing errors. To assign V, D and J gene segments, CDR3 sequences were aligned to IMGT reference sequences. For a sequence to be retained, at least a six-nucleotide match to both a V gene segment and a J gene segment was required. A rearrangement counted as productive if the CDR3 had no stop codons and remained in frame with V and J, and every other rearrangement counted as non-productive. Following IMGT convention, CDR3 was defined as the stretch from the second conserved V-encoded cysteine to the conserved J-encoded phenylalanine. In an earlier analysis of around 640 of the donors, sequences lacking an unambiguous match to a single V gene segment were excluded. In an earlier analysis of roughly 600 of the donors, a V segment was called functional when productive rearrangements were above 56.7%, and segregating when the standard deviation between donors exceeded 5%. A statistical classification framework was developed to diagnose cytomegalovirus status using the catalog of TCR beta chain sequences. In a later analysis, V and J genes were assigned by comparing TCR nucleotide sequences against IMGT/GENE-DB human TR gene sequences. Using the TCRdist pipeline, a later analysis assigned CDR3 sequences along with most-parsimonious VDJ recombination scenarios. In a later analysis, each TCR beta chain was defined by its CDR3 amino acid sequence together with its V-gene family, and reads without a unique V-gene family were excluded. To address suspected cross-contamination and a sequencing artifact, a later analysis removed over 500 highly shared, low-generation-probability nucleotide sequences. In a later analysis, a clonal expansion index was calculated for each public chain from normalized within-repertoire ranks of inferred template counts. Generation probabilities in a later analysis came from a VDJ recombination model fitted to out-of-frame rearrangements, and those results were checked against IGoR. Hypergeometric tests were used in a later analysis to score TCR-TCR, TCR-HLA and TCR-CMV co-occurrence, with a repertoire-size bias correction applied to the TCR pairs. False discovery rates were estimated in a later analysis by permuting HLA or CMV assignments 20 times. In a later analysis, co-occurring TCRs were grouped with DBSCAN, and TCRdist sequence similarity was added when clustering was performed within HLA-allele-positive subsets. For co-occurrence clustering, repertoires with fewer than 30,000 or more than 120,000 public chains were excluded, along with roughly 5 repertoires with anomalous nucleotide sharing. Entries here come from immuneACCESS through TCRdb and include only in-frame sequences with V and J called. Some clones fail to appear in such tables; in the studies checked, an unresolved V gene covers under half of the shortfall, and the cause of the remainder is unknown. V and J calls and clone size are copied from that table; D and trimming were computed from the DNA. The sample table holds some 110,000 clones, of which just under 80% were seen once. The ten largest clones add up to roughly 1.2% of the sample.

Overall study results and their limits: In a later genetic analysis, fewer N-insertions in productive TCRs were reported among donors in an Asian-associated ancestry cluster than the roughly 640-donor mean. A cluster of highly shared sequence variants was judged likely to be a technical artifact of the sequencing pipeline. In vitro tests confirmed that a few of the cytomegalovirus-associated TCR beta chains recognize cytomegalovirus antigens. In a later analysis, TCR association rates were found to vary across HLA loci, with the most associated TCRs seen for DRB1 alleles and the fewest for HLA-C alleles. It was suggested by the authors that the approach could potentially be generalized to other disease states and immunological phenotypes. When HLA alleles, especially DR and DQ, strongly co-occurred, TCR associations were difficult to assign to individual alleles. Sequencing depth was assumed to be roughly uniform across donors in the presence/absence analyses, though that assumption may not hold. Linkage disequilibrium might explain the correlated functional status among segregating V segments, but an unknown experimental factor could not be ruled out. Across donors, most TCR sequences were observed very rarely, whereas some public TCRs were present in many individuals. According to a later analysis, most CMV-associated TCR beta chains appeared to be HLA-restricted, and the HLA associations seemed to be driven largely by CMV exposure. For the cohort, immune exposure information was limited to CMV serostatus. Specific HLA alleles were associated with 15,000 to 20,000 TCR beta sequences at a false discovery rate of 0.05 in a later analysis. This cohort had only TCR beta chains sequenced, and the lack of alpha or paired-chain data limited which features could be detected. Compared with equally common non-associated chains, HLA-associated TCR beta chains in a later analysis were more clonally expanded and had lower generation probabilities. A total of about 180 TCR beta chains were listed by the study as associated with cytomegalovirus. Because HLA typing was unavailable for some donors at each locus, only the typed subset was used in association tests. A further reported finding was that TCR beta sequences accurately predicted the HLA-A and HLA-B alleles for most subjects in the first cohort. The classifier was reported to diagnose cytomegalovirus status with high specificity and sensitivity in both the original and validation cohorts. In an earlier analysis of around 600 of the donors, most TCR beta V segments were observed in productive rearrangements about 87% or about 30% of the time, broadly matching IMGT annotations. In a later analysis, several top co-occurrence clusters were reported to appear linked to parvovirus B19, influenza, CMV and Epstein-Barr virus. V-gene and J-gene trimming of TCR beta chains was associated with a missense DCLRE1C variant in a later genetic analysis, and the association was replicated in an independent cohort. Some IMGT-functional V segments, including TRBV6-2 and TRBV6-3, could not be told apart with the 87-base-pair reads, so those segments were excluded. Because counts were too low, seventeen rarely observed V segments, including chromosome 9 orphons, were excluded from the earlier analysis of a few hundred of the donors.

The CDR3 contains 13 residues, cysteine and phenylalanine counted. The kept DNA is CDR3 alone, 39 bases in frame from the first base. Trimming at the junction amounts to 0 bases on V and 5 bases on J, and the germline ends lie 8 bases apart. CDR1 LGHNT and CDR2 FRNRAP are derived from the germline V gene. This clone appeared a single time. Its antigen is unknown. There are no base qualities to consult, and no much larger clone falls within one base. The origin of this receptor is a man between 25 and 39 years old in good health and CMV-seronegative. The rearranged segments are TRBV12-5 and TRBJ2-7; too little of a D gene remains to name it. The sequenced sample consisted of PBMCs. The DNA is TGTGCTAGTGGTTTGGTAGATTCGGACGAGCAGTACTTC. It translates as CASGLVDSDEQYF.